The clone carrying this TCR beta chain was counted only a few times. The CDR3 runs 14 residues. Germline CDR1 LNHDA, CDR2 SQIVND (reference sequence). V lost 5 bases and J 5 bases, leaving 15 bases between the germline ends. The sample belongs to a study of T cells in Graves' hyperthyroidism and ophthalmopathy. RNA transcripts provided the source from which TCR beta CDR3 regions were amplified. TCR CDR3 regions were first amplified by RT-PCR with HTBI primers. TCRdb used MiXCR to reprocess the multiplex PCR reads, holding one entry per CDR3 protein. The sample carries 300,000 or so distinct CDR3 sequences, about a sixth recorded once.

The sequencing sample was made of blood. The TCR sequence derives from a woman between 55 and 75 years old with Graves' ophthalmopathy. The V call is TRBV19, the J call TRBJ1-2, with a possible D match to TRBD1 (5 bases). The CDR3 protein is CASSRGGRFYGYTF. CDR3 bases: TGTGCCAGTAGTCGGGGGGGACGGTTTTATGGCTACACCTTC.